This TCR beta chain came from a study of Graves' ophthalmopathy and Graves' hyperthyroidism. General study points: Ophthalmopathy cases were distinguished from stable hyperthyroidism by a 13-signature model, reaching approximately 88% sensitivity and about 80% specificity. The study's model predicted ophthalmopathy progression at about 68% sensitivity and about 72% specificity. A majority of expanded thyroid clonotypes exceeding 0.001 frequency were likewise present in blood.

With 6 bases clipped from V and 6 bases from J, the junction kept 10 bases outside the gene matches. Germline CDR1 reads SEHNR; CDR2 reads FQNEAQ (reference sequence). The CDR3 contains 16 residues. A remark on this clonotype: Its antigen is still unknown.

Beta-chain TCR CDR3 regions were amplified from RNA transcripts. Second-round multiplex PCR came after first-round RT-PCR with HTBI primers. Via MiXCR, TCRdb re-called the multiplex PCR reads, giving one row per CDR3 protein. The sample yields around 1,000,000 distinct CDR3 sequences, around a third seen once. The sequence derives from an adult man with Graves' hyperthyroidism. The specimen was peripheral blood or thyroid tissue (not recorded which). V usage is TRBV7-9 and J usage is TRBJ2-2; 10 nucleotides match TRBD2. The CDR3 DNA reads as TGTGCCAGCAGAGGAAGCGGGGGGGCCCTCTCCGGGGAGCTGTTTTTT. Its translation: CASRGSGGALSGELFF.